These 21 T cell receptor beta chains were all obtained from the same sample, sequenced in a study of blood T cell repertoires in COVID-19. Here immunoSEQ multiplex PCR was the method, and the copy in TCRdb shows in-frame clones only, minus some. The data hold roughly 49,000 clones, with roughly 91% observed a single time. The specimen was peripheral blood. Receptors were obtained from a human donor in a cohort sampled during active COVID-19.

J is TRBJ2-7 and V is TRBV6-4, with 9 bases aligning to TRBD1. Germline values: CDR1 MRHNA, CDR2 SNTAGT. This CDR3 region has 15 residues. Trimming cost V 6 bases and J 3 bases; bases outside gene matches: 9. CDR3 in amino acids: CASSLDGTGNYEQYF. DNA for the CDR3: TGTGCCAGCAGCCTAGACGGGACAGGGAACTACGAGCAGTACTTC.

The chain has TRBV30 and TRBJ2-2; TRBD1 agrees at 9 bases. Germline lookup yields CDR1 GTSNPN and CDR2 SVGIG (reference sequence). The CDR3 loop spans 14 amino acids. V gave up 0 bases and J gave up 10 bases; unmatched junction bases: 6. The CDR3 coding sequence is TGTGCCTGGAGTGTAACAGGGGGCGCAAAGGAGCTGTTTTTT. It specifies CAWSVTGGAKELFF. Based on the CDR3 plus reference TRBV30 and TRBJ2-2, the full variable domain is SQTIHQWPATLVQPVGSPLSLECTVEGTSNPNLYWYRQAAGRGLQLLFYSVGIGQISSEVPQNLSASRPQDRQFILSSKKLLLSDSGFYLCAWSVTGGAKELFFGEGSRLTVL.

The CDR3 bases are TGCGCCAGCAGCTTGGAAAGGGGCATTCAGTACTTC. It yields the protein CASSLERGIQYF. J is TRBJ2-4 and V is TRBV5-1, with a tentative D call TRBD1 (5 bases). Per germline, CDR1 SGHRS and CDR2 YFSETQ. The CDR3 loop spans 12 amino acids. V lost 0 bases and J 9 bases, leaving 7 bases between the germline ends.

The chain recombines TRBV7-7 with TRBJ2-1, with 12 nucleotides matching TRBD2. The junction had 6 bases not matched to a gene; V was cut back by 4 bases and J by 8 bases. The CDR3 has 15 residues. CDR1 SSHAT and CDR2 FNYEAQ come from the germline V gene (reference sequence). The CDR3 spells CASSSSSGRGDEQFF. The CDR3 DNA follows: TGTGCCAGCAGCTCCTCTAGCGGGAGGGGCGATGAGCAGTTCTTC.

The gene calls are TRBV30 and TRBJ2-2; 7 bases fit TRBD1. The trim removed 2 bases at V and 4 bases at J, leaving 7 bases unmatched. Germline V gene lookup returns CDR1 GTSNPN and CDR2 SVGIG (reference sequence). CDR3 size: 15 residues. CDR3 DNA: TGTGCCTGGAGTCCGACAGGGTCGGGCACCGGGGAGCTGTTTTTT. It yields the protein CAWSPTGSGTGELFF.

V gene TRBV27 combines with J gene TRBJ2-7, with D possibly matching TRBD1 (5 bases). The V end was cut by 2 bases, the J end by 3 bases, with 14 bases between. Germline lookup yields CDR1 MNHEY and CDR2 SMNVEV (reference sequence). The CDR3 sequence is 15 residues long. As DNA, the CDR3 is TGTGCCAGCAGTTTAGGGGCAGGCCATCTCTACGAGCAGTACTTC. Protein product: CASSLGAGHLYEQYF.

The chain couples TRBV5-1 to TRBJ1-4; the match to TRBD1 covers 8 bases. This CDR3 has 15 amino acids. After removal of 2 bases from V and 5 bases from J, the junction contained 5 bases not matched to a gene. Looked up from germline, CDR1 is SGHRS and CDR2 is YFSETQ. CDR3 sequence: CASSFQTGENEKLFF. The CDR3 nucleotides read TGCGCCAGCAGCTTCCAGACAGGGGAGAATGAAAAACTGTTTTTT.

The chain is built from TRBV11-3 and TRBJ1-1; possible D gene TRBD1, 5 bases. Germline-derived CDR1 and CDR2 are SGHNT and YENEEA. Deletions cut 7 bases from V and 1 base from J, with 13 bases between. This CDR3 is built from 14 residues. CDR3 region: CASTPYRGNTEAFF. Written as DNA, the CDR3 is TGTGCCAGCACCCCCTATAGGGGGAACACTGAAGCTTTCTTT.

This chain's CDR3 is CASSPFAGPNTEAFF. The CDR3 DNA reads TGCGCCAGCAGCCCCTTTGCGGGCCCGAACACTGAAGCTTTCTTT. The gene calls are TRBV4-1 and TRBJ1-1; D gene ambiguous. Germline CDR1 reads MGHRA; CDR2 reads YSYEKL. The CDR3 is made up of 15 amino acids. Trimming pared 4 bases from V and 1 base from J, leaving 13 bases between.

The J gene is TRBJ2-2, the V gene TRBV1; the DNA was not compared with TRBD1, the D call given in the table. TRBV1 is flagged as a pseudogene. The CDR3 runs to 22 residues. The CDR3 nucleotides read TGCACCAGCAGCCAAGAGGAGTCCCCCCCGTGGTGGCAGGGGAGGAACACCGGGGAGCTGTTTTTT. Its translation: CTSSQEESPPWWQGRNTGELFF.

V and J are TRBV6-1 and TRBJ1-4; D is undetermined. Germline CDR1 and CDR2: MNHNS and SASEGT. The length of the CDR3 is 17 residues. Trimming cost V 2 bases and J 7 bases, with 20 bases left between them. CDR3 DNA: TGTGCCAGCAGTGAAAGCAAGCCTTTCGGTGTTTCTGAAAAACTGTTTTTT. Translated: CASSESKPFGVSEKLFF.

This chain uses TRBV7-2 with TRBJ1-2; TRBD1 aligns across 12 bases. This CDR3 has 15 amino acids. The V gene end was trimmed by 6 bases and the J gene end by 8 bases; junction bases not matched to a gene: 10. Germline CDR1 is SGHTA and CDR2 is FQGNSA. The CDR3 sequence: CASSLPGQGAQGYTF. The CDR3, as DNA: TGTGCCAGCAGTCTTCCGGGACAGGGGGCGCAGGGCTACACCTTC.

This chain connects TRBV29-1 to TRBJ1-2, with no clear D. The CDR3 totals 16 residues. Looked up from germline, CDR1 is SQVTM and CDR2 is ANQGSEA. Trimming removed 5 bases at V and 4 bases at J, with 23 bases between. Written as DNA, the CDR3 is TGCAGCGTTCGCACACAACCGTCTACACTAGCCTATGGCTACACCTTC. It yields the protein CSVRTQPSTLAYGYTF.

This rearrangement joins TRBV7-2 to TRBJ1-4, with 7 bases lining up with TRBD1. Germline assignment: CDR1 SGHTA and CDR2 FQGNSA. The junction had 13 bases not matched to a gene; V was cut back by 5 bases and J by 7 bases. The CDR3 is made up of 16 amino acids. The CDR3 spells CASSTRTGPSGEKLFF. The CDR3 nucleotides are TGTGCCAGCAGCACTCGGACAGGACCTTCTGGTGAAAAACTGTTTTTT.

The chain carries TRBV6-6 and TRBJ2-2; 7 nucleotides agree with TRBD1. This CDR3 contains 14 residues. Germline CDR1 is MNHNY and CDR2 is SVGAGI (reference sequence). V was clipped by 5 bases and J by 3 bases; unmatched bases: 3. CDR3 DNA: TGTGCCAGCAGTCCTACAGGGGACACCGGGGAGCTGTTTTTT. Its translation is CASSPTGDTGELFF.

The chain has TRBV5-1 and TRBJ2-2; no clear D. The ends were cut back, 0 bases at V and 7 bases at J, with 10 bases in the middle. The CDR3 contains 14 residues. The germline V gene encodes CDR1 SGHRS and CDR2 YFSETQ. CDR3 protein: CASSLASGIGELFF. The CDR3 nucleotides read TGCGCCAGCAGCTTGGCCTCGGGTATCGGGGAGCTGTTTTTT.

The rearrangement joins TRBV5-4 to TRBJ2-3, with D possibly matching TRBD1 (6 bases). The ends were cut back, 4 bases at V and 2 bases at J, with 23 bases in the middle. CDR1 and CDR2 from the germline V gene are SGHNT and YYREEE (reference sequence). The CDR3 consists of 18 residues. The CDR3, as DNA: TGTGCCAGCAGCCCCAGTATACACCAGGACAGCAACACAGATACGCAGTATTTT. It translates to CASSPSIHQDSNTDTQYF.

V gene TRBV7-9 combines with J gene TRBJ1-5, with 9 bases identical to TRBD1. The CDR3 length is 18 residues. Germline CDR1 and CDR2: SEHNR and FQNEAQ (reference sequence). Trimming at V came to 9 bases and at J to 0 bases, leaving 15 bases not matched to a gene. This CDR3 reads CARGDAGQGKISNQPQHF. Here the CDR3 DNA reads TGTGCCAGGGGAGACGCGGGACAGGGAAAAATTAGCAATCAGCCCCAGCATTTT. Combining the CDR3 with reference TRBV7-9 and TRBJ1-5 gives the whole variable domain DTGVSQNPRHKITKRGQNVTFRCDPISEHNRLYWYRQTLGQGPEFLTYFQNEAQLEKSRLLSDRFSAERPKGSFSTLEIQRTEQGDSAMYLCARGDAGQGKISNQPQHFGDGTRLSIL.

The rearrangement links TRBV6-4 to TRBJ1-1; TRBD1 matches at 12 bases. V shed 2 bases, J shed 2 bases, and the junction held 0 bases outside the gene matches. CDR3 length equals 15 residues. Germline V gene sequence: CDR1 MRHNA, CDR2 SNTAGT. This chain's CDR3 is CASSDGTGGNTEAFF. For the CDR3, the DNA is TGTGCCAGCAGTGACGGGACAGGGGGCAACACTGAAGCTTTCTTT.

This clone has more than one count but fewer than ten. CDR3 loop: CASSFGRGGELFF. Written as DNA, the CDR3 is TGTGCCAGCAGCTTTGGCAGGGGAGGGGAGCTGTTTTTT. V is TRBV5-6 and J is TRBJ2-2; TRBD1 might be the D (6 bases). V was clipped by 2 bases and J by 8 bases, with 10 bases between them. The CDR3 extends over 13 amino acids. Germline V lookup: CDR1 SGHDT, CDR2 YYEEEE.

This clone was observed a few times. This chain connects TRBV30 to TRBJ1-4, with D possibly TRBD1 on 5 matching bases. Germline V CDR1 and CDR2: GTSNPN, SVGIG (reference sequence). The CDR3 is made up of 14 amino acids. The V gene lost 0 bases and the J gene lost 2 bases, with 7 bases spanning the gap. This chain's CDR3 is CAWSVAGTNEKLFF. CDR3 bases: TGTGCCTGGAGTGTAGCAGGGACTAATGAAAAACTGTTTTTT.